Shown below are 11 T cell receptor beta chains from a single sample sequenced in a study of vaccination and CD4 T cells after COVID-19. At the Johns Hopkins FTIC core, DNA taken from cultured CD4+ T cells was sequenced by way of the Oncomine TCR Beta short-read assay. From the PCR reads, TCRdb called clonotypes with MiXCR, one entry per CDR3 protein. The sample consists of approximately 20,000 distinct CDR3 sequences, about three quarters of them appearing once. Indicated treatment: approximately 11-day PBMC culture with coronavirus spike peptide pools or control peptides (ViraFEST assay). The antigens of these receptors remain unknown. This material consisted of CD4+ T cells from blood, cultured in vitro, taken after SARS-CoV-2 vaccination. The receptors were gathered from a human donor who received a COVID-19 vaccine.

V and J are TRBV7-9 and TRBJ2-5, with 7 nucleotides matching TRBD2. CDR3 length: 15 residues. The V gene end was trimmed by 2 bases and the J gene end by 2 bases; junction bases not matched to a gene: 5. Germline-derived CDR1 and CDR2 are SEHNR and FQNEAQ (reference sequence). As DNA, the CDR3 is TGTGCCAGCAGCTTATACGGGGGGTGGCAAGAGACCCAGTACTTC. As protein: CASSLYGGWQETQYF.

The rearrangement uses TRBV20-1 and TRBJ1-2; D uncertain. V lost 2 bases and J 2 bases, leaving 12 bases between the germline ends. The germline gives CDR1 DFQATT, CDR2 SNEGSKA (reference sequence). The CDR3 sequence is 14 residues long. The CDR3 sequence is CSARIFGENYGYTF. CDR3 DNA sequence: TGCAGTGCTAGAATTTTCGGGGAGAACTATGGCTACACCTTC.

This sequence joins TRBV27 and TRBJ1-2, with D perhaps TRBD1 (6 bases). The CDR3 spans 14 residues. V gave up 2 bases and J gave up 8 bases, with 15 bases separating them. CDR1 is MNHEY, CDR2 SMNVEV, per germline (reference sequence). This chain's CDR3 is CASSLAGGRRGYTF. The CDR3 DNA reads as TGTGCCAGCAGTTTAGCGGGGGGCCGAAGGGGCTACACCTTC.

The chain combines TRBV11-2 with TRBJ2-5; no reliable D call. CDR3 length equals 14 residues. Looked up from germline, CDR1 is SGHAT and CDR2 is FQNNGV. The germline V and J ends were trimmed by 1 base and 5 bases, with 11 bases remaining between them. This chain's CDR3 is CASSLVGMSETQYF. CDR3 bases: TGTGCCAGCAGCTTAGTGGGCATGTCGGAGACCCAGTACTTC. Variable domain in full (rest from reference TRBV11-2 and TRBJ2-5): EAGVAQSPRYKIIEKRQSVAFWCNPISGHATLYWYQQILGQGPKLLIQFQNNGVVDDSQLPKDRFSAERLKGVDSTLKIQPAKLEDSAVYLCASSLVGMSETQYFGPGTRLLVL.

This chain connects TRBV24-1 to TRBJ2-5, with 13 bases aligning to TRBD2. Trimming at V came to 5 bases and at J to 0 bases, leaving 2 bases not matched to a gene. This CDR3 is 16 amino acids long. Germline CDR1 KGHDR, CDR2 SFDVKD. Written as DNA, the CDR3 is TGTGCCACCAGTGGGACTAGCGGGAGTTACCAAGAGACCCAGTACTTC. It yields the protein CATSGTSGSYQETQYF.

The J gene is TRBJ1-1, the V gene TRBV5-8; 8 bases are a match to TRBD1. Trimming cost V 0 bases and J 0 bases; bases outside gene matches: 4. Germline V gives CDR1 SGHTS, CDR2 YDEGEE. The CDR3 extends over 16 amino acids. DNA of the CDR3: TGTGCCAGCAGCTTGGGGGACAGGACGATGAACACTGAAGCTTTCTTT. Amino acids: CASSLGDRTMNTEAFF.

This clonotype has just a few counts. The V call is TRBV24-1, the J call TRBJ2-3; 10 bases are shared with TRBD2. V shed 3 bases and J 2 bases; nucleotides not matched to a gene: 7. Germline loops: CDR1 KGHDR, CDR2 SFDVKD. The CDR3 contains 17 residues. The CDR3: CATSDRGSGGYTDTQYF. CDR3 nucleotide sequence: TGTGCCACCAGTGATCGAGGTAGCGGGGGGTACACAGATACGCAGTATTTT.

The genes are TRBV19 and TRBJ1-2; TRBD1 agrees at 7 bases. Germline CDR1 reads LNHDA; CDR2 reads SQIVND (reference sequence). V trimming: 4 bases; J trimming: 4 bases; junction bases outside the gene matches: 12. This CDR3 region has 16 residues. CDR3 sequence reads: CASSRGQEEGSYGYTF. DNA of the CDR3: TGTGCCAGTAGTAGAGGACAGGAAGAGGGGAGCTATGGCTACACCTTC.

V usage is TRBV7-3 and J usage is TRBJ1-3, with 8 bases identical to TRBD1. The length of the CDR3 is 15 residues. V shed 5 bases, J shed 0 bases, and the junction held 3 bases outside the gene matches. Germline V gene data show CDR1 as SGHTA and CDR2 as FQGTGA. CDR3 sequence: CASSATGGSGNTIYF. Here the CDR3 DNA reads TGTGCCAGCAGCGCTACAGGGGGCTCTGGAAACACCATATATTTT.

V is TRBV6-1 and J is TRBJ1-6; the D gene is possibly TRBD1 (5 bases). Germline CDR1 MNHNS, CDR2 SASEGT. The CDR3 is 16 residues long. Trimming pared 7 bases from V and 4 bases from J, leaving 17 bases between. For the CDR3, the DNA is TGTGCCAGCACCAAATCCGGGACTTTTTATAATTCACCCCTCCACTTT. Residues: CASTKSGTFYNSPLHF.

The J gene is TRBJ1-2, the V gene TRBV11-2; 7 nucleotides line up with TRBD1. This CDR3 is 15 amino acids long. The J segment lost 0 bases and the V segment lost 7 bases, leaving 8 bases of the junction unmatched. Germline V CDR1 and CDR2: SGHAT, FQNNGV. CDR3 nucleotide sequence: TGTGCCAGCACCCTAGACAGGGAAGCTAACTATGGCTACACCTTC. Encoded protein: CASTLDREANYGYTF.